This TCR beta chain was sequenced for a study of CD8+ T cells in alopecia areata. Across the whole study: Treatment comprised oral tofacitinib, 5 to 10 mg twice daily, in treated patients. Study-wide points: There was only one nonresponder, so it was unclear how baseline CD8+ expansion relates to response. Expanded CD8+ clones among the top 100, as well as scalp clonality, were significantly decreased by tofacitinib.

Extracted RNA was reverse transcribed into cDNA, the sequencing template. TCRdb keeps only in-frame clones here, not all; method: immunoSEQ multiplex PCR. This table holds about 99,000 clones, around 86% found once. Treatment: oral pan-JAK inhibitor, 5-10 mg twice daily. PBMCs, the starting material, were the source of sorted CD4+ and CD8+ T cells. V lost 5 bases, J lost 3 bases, and 11 bases stayed unmatched. The CDR3 runs to 17 residues. Germline V gene lookup returns CDR1 MNHEY and CDR2 SMNVEV (reference sequence). As concerns this clone: No antigen is known for it.

The sample was CD8+ T cells sorted from blood, taken at roughly week 30, from a patient treated with tofacitinib. This chain links TRBV27 with TRBJ2-2, with 8 bases lining up with TRBD1. The clonotype comes from a human donor with alopecia areata. The CDR3 sequence is CASSATGGSLYTGELFF. The CDR3 region has the DNA TGTGCCAGCAGTGCAACAGGGGGGAGTCTGTACACCGGGGAGCTGTTTTTT.